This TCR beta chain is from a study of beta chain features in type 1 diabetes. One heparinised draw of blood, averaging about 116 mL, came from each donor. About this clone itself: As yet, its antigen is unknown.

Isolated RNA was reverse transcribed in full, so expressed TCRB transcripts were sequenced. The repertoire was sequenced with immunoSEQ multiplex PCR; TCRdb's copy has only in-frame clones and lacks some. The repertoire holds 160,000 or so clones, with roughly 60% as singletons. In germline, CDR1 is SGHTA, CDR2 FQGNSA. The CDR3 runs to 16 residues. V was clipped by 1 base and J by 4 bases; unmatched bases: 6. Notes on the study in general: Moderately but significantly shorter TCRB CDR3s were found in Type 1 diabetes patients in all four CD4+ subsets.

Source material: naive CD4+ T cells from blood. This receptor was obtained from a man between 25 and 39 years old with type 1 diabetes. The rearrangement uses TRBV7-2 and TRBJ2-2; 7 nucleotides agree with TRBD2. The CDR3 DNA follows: TGTGCCAGCAGCTTAGTCCCAGGGAGGGGCACCGGGGAGCTGTTTTTT. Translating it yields CASSLVPGRGTGELFF.